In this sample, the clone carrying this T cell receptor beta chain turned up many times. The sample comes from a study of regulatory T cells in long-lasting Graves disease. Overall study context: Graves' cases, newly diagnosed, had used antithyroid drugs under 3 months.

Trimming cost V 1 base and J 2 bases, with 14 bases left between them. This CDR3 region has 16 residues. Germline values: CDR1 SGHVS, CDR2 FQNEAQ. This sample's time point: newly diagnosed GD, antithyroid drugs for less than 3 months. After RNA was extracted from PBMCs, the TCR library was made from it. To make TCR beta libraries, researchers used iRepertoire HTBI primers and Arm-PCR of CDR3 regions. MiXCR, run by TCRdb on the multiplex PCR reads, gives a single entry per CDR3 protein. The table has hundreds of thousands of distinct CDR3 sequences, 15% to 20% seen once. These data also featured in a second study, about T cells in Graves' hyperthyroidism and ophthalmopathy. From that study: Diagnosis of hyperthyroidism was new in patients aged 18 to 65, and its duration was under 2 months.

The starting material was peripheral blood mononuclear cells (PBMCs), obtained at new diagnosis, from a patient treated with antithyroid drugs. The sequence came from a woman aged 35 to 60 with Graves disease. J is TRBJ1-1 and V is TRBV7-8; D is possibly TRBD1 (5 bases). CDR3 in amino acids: CASSLVNRDANTEAFF. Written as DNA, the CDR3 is TGTGCCAGCAGCTTAGTGAACCGGGACGCCAACACTGAAGCTTTCTTT.